Below, one T cell receptor (beta chain) is given with its context. The antigen is undetermined. This CDR3 has 14 amino acids. CDR1 is SNHLY, CDR2 FYNNEI, per germline. Each sample had eight separate cDNA synthesis reactions. No DNA is given; TCRdb re-called the 5' RACE reads and lists each CDR3 protein once. This listing includes about 440,000 distinct CDR3 sequences. The sample comes from a study of monozygotic twins with inflammatory bowel disease. General study results and limits: Different T cell subtypes could not be distinguished. Among IBD patients, fewer clonotypes were shared with others than among healthy twins, especially with disease activity. It was in IBD patients that TCRbeta diversity (inverse Simpson) was lower than in healthy co-twins.

The receptor was isolated from a human donor with ulcerative colitis or Crohn's disease, or a healthy co-twin of an affected twin (not recorded which). The rearrangement uses TRBV2 and TRBJ2-5; the TCRdb D gene call, TRBD1, has no DNA to confirm it. Sequencing was done on a sample of blood. The CDR3 loop is CASSDRTGAETQYF.